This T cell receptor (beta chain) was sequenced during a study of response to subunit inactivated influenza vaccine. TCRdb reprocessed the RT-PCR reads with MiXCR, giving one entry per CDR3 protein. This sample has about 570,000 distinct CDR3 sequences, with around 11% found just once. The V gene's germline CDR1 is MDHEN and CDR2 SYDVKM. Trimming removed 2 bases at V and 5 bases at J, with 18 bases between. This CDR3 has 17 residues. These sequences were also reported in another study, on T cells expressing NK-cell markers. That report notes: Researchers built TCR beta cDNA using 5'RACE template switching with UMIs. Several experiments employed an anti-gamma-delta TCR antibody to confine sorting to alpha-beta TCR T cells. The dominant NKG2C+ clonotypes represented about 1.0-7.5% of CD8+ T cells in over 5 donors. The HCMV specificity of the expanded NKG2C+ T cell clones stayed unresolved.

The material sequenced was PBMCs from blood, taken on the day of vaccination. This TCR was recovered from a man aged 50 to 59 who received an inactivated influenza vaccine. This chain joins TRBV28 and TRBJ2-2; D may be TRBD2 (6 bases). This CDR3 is CASSLAGGDVGTGELFF. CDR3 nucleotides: TGTGCCAGCAGTTTAGCAGGAGGGGACGTAGGAACCGGGGAGCTGTTTTTT.